One and the same sample provided the 18 T cell receptor beta chains below, sequenced in a study of blood T cell repertoires in COVID-19. Repertoires were generated with immunoSEQ multiplex PCR, while TCRdb's copy carries only in-frame clones and drops some. The sample has hundreds of thousands of clones; about 90% are singletons. Sequenced: PBMCs or T cells enriched from blood (not recorded which). The receptor source for this set is a woman in her thirties who had recovered from COVID-19.

The V and J genes are TRBV10-3 and TRBJ2-1; 13 bases fit TRBD2. V shed 10 bases and J 0 bases; nucleotides not matched to a gene: 6. CDR1 and CDR2 (germline): ENHRY, SYGVKD. The CDR3 is 16 amino acids. CDR3 protein: CATGTSGVSSYNEQFF. The CDR3 nucleotides are TGTGCCACTGGGACTAGCGGGGTGAGCTCCTACAATGAGCAGTTCTTC.

The chain joins TRBV19 to TRBJ1-1; 8 bases are a match to TRBD1. This CDR3 is built from 14 residues. V lost 7 bases, J lost 1 base, and 5 bases stayed unmatched. Germline assignment: CDR1 LNHDA and CDR2 SQIVND (reference sequence). CDR3 sequence (DNA): TGTGCCAGTAAGTACGACAGGGGGAACACTGAAGCTTTCTTT. It specifies CASKYDRGNTEAFF.

This clone was seen once. The rearrangement links TRBV28 to TRBJ1-5; TRBD1 might be the D (5 bases). Deletions cut 4 bases from V and 5 bases from J, with 12 bases between. Germline loops: CDR1 MDHEN, CDR2 SYDVKM. The CDR3 contains 14 residues. CDR3 coding DNA: TGTGCCAGCAGTTCCCCCGGAGGGGATCAGCCCCAGCATTTT. This sequence encodes CASSSPGGDQPQHF.

The DNA for the CDR3 is TGCGCCAGTCGATACAGGGAGGGAAACACTGAAGCTTTCTTT. Translated: CASRYREGNTEAFF. The chain has TRBV5-1 and TRBJ1-1; weak D call: TRBD1 (6 bases). With 8 bases removed from V and 2 bases from J, the gap between germline ends came to 16 bases. Germline CDR1 reads SGHRS; CDR2 reads YFSETQ. This CDR3 is 14 amino acids long.

The V and J genes are TRBV2 and TRBJ2-5; 8 positions match TRBD1. This CDR3 comprises 14 residues. CDR1 is SNHLY, CDR2 FYNNEI, per germline. Trimming at V came to 4 bases and at J to 2 bases, leaving 3 bases not matched to a gene. CDR3 DNA sequence: TGTGCCAGCAGTGTCCGGACAGGGCAAGAGACCCAGTACTTC. It encodes CASSVRTGQETQYF.

The sample holds a few counts of this clone. V is TRBV10-3 and J is TRBJ1-3, with unresolved D. V lost 2 bases and J 0 bases, leaving 8 bases between the germline ends. Germline CDR1 reads ENHRY; CDR2 reads SYGVKD. The CDR3 is 15 residues long. In nucleotides, the CDR3 is TGTGCCATCAGTGAGATAGTAAGCTCTGGAAACACCATATATTTT. This encodes CAISEIVSSGNTIYF.

This chain joins TRBV30 and TRBJ2-2, with 7 positions matching TRBD1. The V segment lost 2 bases and the J segment 0 bases; nucleotides outside the gene matches: 3. The CDR3 runs to 15 residues. The V gene's germline CDR1 is GTSNPN and CDR2 SVGIG (reference sequence). The CDR3 reads CAWSSGQSNTGELFF. CDR3 sequence (DNA): TGTGCCTGGAGTTCGGGACAGTCGAACACCGGGGAGCTGTTTTTT.

The chain has TRBV5-6 and TRBJ1-2; no reliable D call. The CDR3 spans 14 residues. With 1 base removed from V and 4 bases from J, the gap between germline ends came to 11 bases. The germline V gene has CDR1 SGHDT and CDR2 YYEEEE. In DNA form, the CDR3 reads TGTGCCAGCAGCTTGCCAGGTCCGGCCTATGGCTACACCTTC. Translation: CASSLPGPAYGYTF.

This chain links TRBV28 with TRBJ2-7; 11 nucleotides match TRBD2. The V segment lost 5 bases and the J segment 5 bases; nucleotides outside the gene matches: 5. The V gene's germline CDR1 is MDHEN and CDR2 SYDVKM. The CDR3 loop spans 14 amino acids. The CDR3 protein is CASSTLAGEHEQYF. CDR3 sequence (DNA): TGTGCCAGCAGTACACTAGCGGGAGAACACGAGCAGTACTTC.

The chain has TRBV7-9 and TRBJ2-1, with TRBD1 as a possible D gene (5 bases). Trimming shortened V by 4 bases and J by 6 bases, and 10 bases separated the two germline ends. The CDR3 is 13 amino acids. Looked up from germline, CDR1 is SEHNR and CDR2 is FQNEAQ (reference sequence). The CDR3 sequence: CASSSIDSNEQFF. CDR3 in DNA: TGTGCCAGCAGCTCTATTGACAGCAATGAGCAGTTCTTC.

V is TRBV5-1 and J is TRBJ2-5, with 13 nucleotides matching TRBD2. Trimming at V came to 4 bases and at J to 4 bases, leaving 4 bases not matched to a gene. The CDR3 is made up of 15 amino acids. Germline assignment: CDR1 SGHRS and CDR2 YFSETQ. CDR3 DNA sequence: TGCGCCAGCAGCGGACTAGCGGGAGTCGGAGAGACCCAGTACTTC. Translated, it gives CASSGLAGVGETQYF.

The chain is built from TRBV19 and TRBJ2-1, with TRBD2 matching 9 bases. V trimming: 3 bases; J trimming: 4 bases; junction bases outside the gene matches: 7. CDR1 is LNHDA, CDR2 SQIVND, per germline (reference sequence). The CDR3 runs to 16 residues. The CDR3 bases are TGTGCCAGTAGTATGCTAGCGGGGACCCCATACAATGAGCAGTTCTTC. Translation gives CASSMLAGTPYNEQFF.

This clone showed up just once. V gene TRBV4-2 combines with J gene TRBJ1-5, with D possibly matching TRBD1 (6 bases). This CDR3 has 15 residues. Germline-derived CDR1 and CDR2 are LGHNA and YNFKEQ. V lost 2 bases, J lost 6 bases, and 14 bases lay in between. The CDR3 region has the DNA TGTGCCAGCAGCCAATACTCAGGGGTTGGTCAGCCCCAGCATTTT. As protein: CASSQYSGVGQPQHF.

The chain couples TRBV6-5 to TRBJ2-7; 11 bases map to TRBD2. Germline CDR1 is MNHEY and CDR2 is SVGAGI. The CDR3 is made up of 15 amino acids. Trimming at V came to 6 bases and at J to 2 bases, leaving 6 bases not matched to a gene. The CDR3 DNA is TGTGCCAGCAGCCCCATAGCGGGAGGGCCCTACGAGCAGTACTTC. Protein product: CASSPIAGGPYEQYF.

This clone was found a few times. This sequence joins TRBV7-9 and TRBJ2-7, with 14 bases aligning to TRBD2. With 6 bases clipped from V and 5 bases from J, the junction kept 12 bases outside the gene matches. Germline V lookup: CDR1 SEHNR, CDR2 FQNEAQ (reference sequence). This CDR3 comprises 17 residues. The CDR3, as DNA: TGTGCCAGCAGGCCCGCCACCGTGACTAGCGGGAGGGACGAGCAGTACTTC. It specifies CASRPATVTSGRDEQYF.

In DNA form, the CDR3 reads TGTGCCAGCAGCTTGGTTCTTTTAGGGGCAGGGAGGAATGAGCAGTTCTTC. It is translated as CASSLVLLGAGRNEQFF. The chain links TRBV5-5 to TRBJ2-1, with D perhaps matching TRBD2 (6 bases). This CDR3 comprises 17 residues. The V gene's germline CDR1 is SGHKS and CDR2 YYEKEE (reference sequence). V was shortened by 0 bases and J by 7 bases, with 20 bases between the two germline ends.

This clone was observed a single time. The chain employs TRBV11-1 and TRBJ2-7, with 7 bases that match TRBD2. Losses at the gene ends were 4 bases for V and 5 bases for J; bases not matched to a gene: 14. This CDR3 has 16 residues. Germline V CDR1 and CDR2: SGHAT, FQDESV (reference sequence). CDR3 protein: CASSSTYGEGWDEQYF. CDR3 coding DNA: TGTGCCAGCAGCTCCACCTACGGGGAGGGCTGGGACGAGCAGTACTTC.

This clone was found once. The identical CDR3 is also encoded by other nucleotide sequences in the sample. V and J are TRBV18 and TRBJ2-5; D not certain. V was trimmed by 0 bases and J by 1 base, leaving 6 bases between them. Germline assignment: CDR1 KGHSH and CDR2 LQKENI. The CDR3 has 14 amino acids. The CDR3 region has the DNA TGTGCCAGCTCACCACCGGCAGGCCAAGAGACCCAGTACTTC. This codes for CASSPPAGQETQYF.